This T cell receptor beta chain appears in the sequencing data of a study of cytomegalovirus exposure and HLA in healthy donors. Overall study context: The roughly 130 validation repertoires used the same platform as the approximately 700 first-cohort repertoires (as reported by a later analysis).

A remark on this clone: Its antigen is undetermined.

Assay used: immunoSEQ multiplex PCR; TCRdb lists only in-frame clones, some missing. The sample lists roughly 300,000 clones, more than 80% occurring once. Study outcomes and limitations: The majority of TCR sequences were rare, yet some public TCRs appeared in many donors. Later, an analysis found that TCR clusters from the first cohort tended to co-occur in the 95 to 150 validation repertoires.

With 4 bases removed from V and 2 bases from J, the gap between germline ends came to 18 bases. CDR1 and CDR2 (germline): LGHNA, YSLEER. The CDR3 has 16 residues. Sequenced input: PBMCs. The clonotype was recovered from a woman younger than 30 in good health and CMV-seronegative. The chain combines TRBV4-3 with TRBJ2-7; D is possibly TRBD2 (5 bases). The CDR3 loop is CASSPPSERHAYEQYF. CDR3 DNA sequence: TGCGCCAGCAGCCCACCCTCCGAGCGGCACGCCTACGAGCAGTACTTC.